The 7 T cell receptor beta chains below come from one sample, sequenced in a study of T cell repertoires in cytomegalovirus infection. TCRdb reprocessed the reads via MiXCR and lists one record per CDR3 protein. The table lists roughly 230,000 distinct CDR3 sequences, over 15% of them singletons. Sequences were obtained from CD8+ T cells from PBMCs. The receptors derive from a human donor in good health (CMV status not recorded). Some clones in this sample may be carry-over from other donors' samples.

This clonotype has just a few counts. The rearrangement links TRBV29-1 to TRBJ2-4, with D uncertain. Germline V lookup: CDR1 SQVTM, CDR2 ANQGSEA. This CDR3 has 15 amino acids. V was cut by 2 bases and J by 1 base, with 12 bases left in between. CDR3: CSVERLGDAKNIQYF. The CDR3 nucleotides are TGCAGCGTTGAAAGGCTAGGAGATGCCAAAAACATTCAGTACTTC.

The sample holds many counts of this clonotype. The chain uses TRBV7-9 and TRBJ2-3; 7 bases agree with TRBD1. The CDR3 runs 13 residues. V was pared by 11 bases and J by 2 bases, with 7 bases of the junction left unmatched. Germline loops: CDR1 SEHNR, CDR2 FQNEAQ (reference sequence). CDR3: CASSGTVTDTQYF. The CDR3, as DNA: TGTGCCTCCTCCGGGACAGTCACAGATACGCAGTATTTT.

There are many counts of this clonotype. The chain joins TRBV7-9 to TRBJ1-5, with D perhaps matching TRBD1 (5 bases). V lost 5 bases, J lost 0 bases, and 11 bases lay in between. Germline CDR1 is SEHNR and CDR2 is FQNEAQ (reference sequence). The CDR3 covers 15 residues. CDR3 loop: CASSPEGYSNQPQHF. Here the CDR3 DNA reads TGTGCCAGCAGCCCAGAGGGGTATAGCAATCAGCCCCAGCATTTT. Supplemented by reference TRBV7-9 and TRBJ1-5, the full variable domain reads DTGVSQNPRHKITKRGQNVTFRCDPISEHNRLYWYRQTLGQGPEFLTYFQNEAQLEKSRLLSDRFSAERPKGSFSTLEIQRTEQGDSAMYLCASSPEGYSNQPQHFGDGTRLSIL.

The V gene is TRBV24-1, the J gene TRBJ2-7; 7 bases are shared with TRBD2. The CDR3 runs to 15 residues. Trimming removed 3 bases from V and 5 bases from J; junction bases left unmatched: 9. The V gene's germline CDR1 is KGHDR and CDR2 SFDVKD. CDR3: CATSDLGGKRNEQYF. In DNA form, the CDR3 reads TGTGCCACCAGTGATCTGGGGGGGAAAAGAAACGAGCAGTACTTC.

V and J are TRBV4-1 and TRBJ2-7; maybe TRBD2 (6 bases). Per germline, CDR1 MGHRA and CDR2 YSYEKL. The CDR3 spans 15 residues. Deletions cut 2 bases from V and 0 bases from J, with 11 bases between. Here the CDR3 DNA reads TGCGCCAGCAGCCAACAGACGGGGGTCTCCTACGAGCAGTACTTC. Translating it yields CASSQQTGVSYEQYF.

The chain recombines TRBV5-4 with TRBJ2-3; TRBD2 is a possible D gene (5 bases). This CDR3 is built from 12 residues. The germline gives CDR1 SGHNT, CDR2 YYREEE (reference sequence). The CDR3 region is CASATNTDTQYF. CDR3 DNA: TGTGCTAGCGCCACAAACACAGATACGCAGTATTTT.

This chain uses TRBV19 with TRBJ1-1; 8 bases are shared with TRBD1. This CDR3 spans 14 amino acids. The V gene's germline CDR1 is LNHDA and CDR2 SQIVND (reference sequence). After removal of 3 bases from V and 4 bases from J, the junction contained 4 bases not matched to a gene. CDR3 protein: CASSIQGASTEAFF. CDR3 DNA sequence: TGTGCCAGTAGTATCCAGGGGGCTAGCACTGAAGCTTTCTTT.